Each of the 21 T cell receptor beta chains below was sequenced from the same sample in a study of post-analysis software for immune sequencing data (dated by TCRdb to about 2015). The research as a whole found: Significantly higher frequencies in patients than in controls were found for several TRBV segments, including TRBV5-6, TRBV5-1 and TRBV20-1.

Receptor libraries were prepared by PCR. Data came from an Illumina HiSeq 2500. To reduce PCR and sequencing biases, unique molecular identifiers were incorporated into the TCR beta cDNA libraries. Through fastp at Q25 and MiXCR, TCRdb rebuilt clones from the public reads, retaining in-frame beta chains. Rows matching on CDR3 protein sequence are summarized as one entry with the most common DNA and genes. The sample includes 750,000 to 950,000 distinct CDR3 sequences, with roughly half observed a single time. Jointly, the top ten make up over 4% of the sample. These TCRs' antigens remain unknown. The sample taken for sequencing was blood. The receptor source for this set is a girl under 18 with multiple sclerosis.

The sample holds many counts of this clonotype. The rearrangement uses TRBV2 and TRBJ1-2; D is unclear. The CDR3 is 14 amino acids. The germline V gene has CDR1 SNHLY and CDR2 FYNNEI. Trimming took off 4 bases at V and 7 bases at J, with 16 bases between the two ends. The CDR3 nucleotides read TGTGCCAGCAGTGCTCAGGCGGGTGGAGCTGGCTACACCTTC. This sequence encodes CASSAQAGGAGYTF.

V is TRBV11-2 and J is TRBJ1-1; 7 bases are a match to TRBD1. The CDR3 length is 16 residues. Per germline, CDR1 SGHAT and CDR2 FQNNGV. With 2 bases clipped from V and 0 bases from J, the junction kept 6 bases outside the gene matches. The CDR3 DNA is TGTGCCAGCAGCTTATTTACGGGACAGCTGAACACTGAAGCTTTCTTT. It is translated as CASSLFTGQLNTEAFF.

The chain uses TRBV29-1 and TRBJ1-1; TRBD1 matches at 7 bases. The V and J ends lost 7 bases and 2 bases, in that order; junction bases with no gene match: 4. The CDR3 covers 12 residues. Germline CDR1 is SQVTM and CDR2 is ANQGSEA. CDR3 nucleotide sequence: TGCAGCGGGTGGGACAGAAACACTGAAGCTTTCTTT. Translation gives CSGWDRNTEAFF. The complete variable domain, with remaining parts taken from reference TRBV29-1 and TRBJ1-1, reads SAVISQKPSRDICQRGTSLTIQCQVDSQVTMMFWYRQQPGQSLTLIATANQGSEATYESGFVIDKFPISRPNLTFSTLTVSNMSPEDSSIYLCSGWDRNTEAFFGQGTRLTVV.

This chain uses TRBV12-3 or TRBV12-4 with TRBJ2-1, with TRBD1 identical over 11 bases. The length of the CDR3 is 15 residues. The V gene end was trimmed by 6 bases and the J gene end by 2 bases; junction bases not matched to a gene: 3. The CDR3 is CASRPDRGPYNEQFF. The DNA of the CDR3 is TGTGCCAGCAGGCCGGACAGGGGGCCCTACAATGAGCAGTTCTTC.

The chain couples TRBV5-1 to TRBJ2-5; tentatively, D is TRBD1 or TRBD2 (5 bases each). The J call may not be correct, given that the DNA end is closer to TRBJ2-7. The CDR3 is made up of 13 amino acids. Germline V lookup: CDR1 SGHRS, CDR2 YFSETQ. CDR3 in amino acids: CASSLSRDHEQYF. The CDR3 DNA reads TGCGCCAGCAGCTTGTCCCGGGACCACGAGCAGTACTTC.

The V gene is TRBV27, the J gene TRBJ2-7; TRBD1 matches 11 bases. The CDR3 extends over 15 amino acids. J was trimmed by 5 bases and V by 4 bases; bases with no gene match: 7. Germline lookup yields CDR1 MNHEY and CDR2 SMNVEV (reference sequence). The CDR3 spells CASSSWDRGADEQYF. CDR3 coding DNA: TGTGCCAGCAGTTCTTGGGACAGGGGGGCAGACGAGCAGTACTTC.

This clonotype has more than one count but fewer than ten. This chain joins TRBV12-3 or TRBV12-4 and TRBJ1-5; 9 nucleotides match TRBD1. The CDR3 is made up of 18 amino acids. V shed 6 bases, J shed 0 bases, and the junction held 12 bases outside the gene matches. DNA of the CDR3: TGTGCCAGCAGCCGTACAGGGGGCGTTACGTATAGCAATCAGCCCCAGCATTTT. Encoded protein: CASSRTGGVTYSNQPQHF.

This clonotype has a single count. The chain carries TRBV20-1 and TRBJ1-1; 7 bases fit TRBD1. Germline lookup yields CDR1 DFQATT and CDR2 SNEGSKA (reference sequence). V gave up 0 bases and J gave up 3 bases; unmatched junction bases: 7. This CDR3 comprises 15 residues. The CDR3 here is CSARDRGQGDTEAFF. The CDR3 region has the DNA TGCAGTGCTAGAGATAGGGGCCAGGGGGACACTGAAGCTTTCTTT.

This clonotype was recorded once. The V and J genes are TRBV10-3 and TRBJ1-5; D is perhaps TRBD1 (6 bases). The CDR3 is 14 residues long. Trimming stripped 0 bases from V and 6 bases from J, with 9 bases between. Germline values: CDR1 ENHRY, CDR2 SYGVKD. The CDR3 here is CAISESGGGQPQHF. The CDR3 DNA follows: TGTGCCATCAGTGAGTCGGGAGGGGGTCAGCCCCAGCATTTT.

In its sample, this clonotype was seen once. The CDR3 spells CASSLGPLGEQYF. Here the CDR3 DNA reads TGTGCCAGCAGCTTAGGCCCCCTTGGCGAGCAGTACTTC. J is TRBJ2-7 and V is TRBV7-9; no clear D. V was clipped by 1 base and J by 6 bases, with 10 bases between them. Germline V gives CDR1 SEHNR, CDR2 FQNEAQ (reference sequence). The CDR3 runs to 13 residues.

This clonotype showed up just a few times. This chain connects TRBV12-5 to TRBJ2-3; 9 bases align to TRBD2. In germline, CDR1 is LGHNT, CDR2 FRNRAP. V lost 1 base to trimming and J lost 4 bases; unmatched junction nucleotides: 0. The CDR3 is made up of 14 amino acids. CDR3 sequence: CASGLGTSADTQYF. The CDR3 DNA follows: TGTGCTAGTGGTTTGGGGACTAGCGCAGATACGCAGTATTTT.

This clonotype occurred once. At one boundary the junction diverges from the germline segment, which might be a read error. The chain has TRBV7-3 and TRBJ2-7; D tentatively fits TRBD1 or TRBD2 (5 bases each). CDR1 and CDR2 (germline): SGHTA, FQGTGA. CDR3 size: 13 residues. In DNA, the CDR3 is TGTGCTAGCAGCCAGGGACCAGCGGCCGAGCAGTACTTC. Encoded protein: CASSQGPAAEQYF. The complete variable domain, with remaining parts taken from reference TRBV7-3 and TRBJ2-7, reads GAGVSQTPSNKVTEKGKYVELRCDPISGHTALYWYRQSLGQGPEFLIYFQGTGAADDSGLPNDRFFAVRPEGSVSTLKIQRTERGDSAVYLCASSQGPAAEQYFGPGTRLTVT.

This clonotype turned up a few times. The chain carries TRBV10-3 and TRBJ2-7; D gene ambiguous. The CDR3 consists of 12 residues. V was cut by 2 bases and J by 4 bases, with 6 bases left in between. The germline gives CDR1 ENHRY, CDR2 SYGVKD. The CDR3 DNA follows: TGTGCCATCAGTGAGAAGGTATACGAGCAGTACTTC. The encoded protein is CAISEKVYEQYF.

The rearrangement links TRBV12-3 or TRBV12-4 to TRBJ1-2, with 7 bases fitting TRBD1. Trimming cost V 5 bases and J 3 bases; bases outside gene matches: 12. There are 16 residues in the CDR3. CDR3 in DNA: TGTGCCAGCAGTCTAGGGGGCTGGGGGGGAGACTATGGCTACACCTTC. Translated: CASSLGGWGGDYGYTF.

This rearrangement joins TRBV3-1 to TRBJ2-3; TRBD2 aligns across 10 bases. The CDR3 consists of 16 residues. Losses at the gene ends were 4 bases for V and 5 bases for J; bases not matched to a gene: 9. CDR1 and CDR2 (germline): LGHDT, YNNKEL (reference sequence). The CDR3 sequence: CASSLRLAGAEDTQYF. The DNA of the CDR3 is TGTGCCAGCAGCCTCCGTCTAGCGGGAGCGGAAGATACGCAGTATTTT.

V is TRBV12-3 or TRBV12-4 and J is TRBJ2-1; 9 bases match TRBD2. The V gene end was trimmed by 6 bases and the J gene end by 13 bases; junction bases not matched to a gene: 19. This CDR3 has 16 amino acids. DNA of the CDR3: TGTGCCAGCAGCTTAAACCTCAGTGTGAGGCGGGAGGGACAGTTCTTC. Its translation is CASSLNLSVRREGQFF.

This chain links TRBV20-1 with TRBJ1-5; D not certain. Germline V CDR1 and CDR2: DFQATT, SNEGSKA (reference sequence). The ends were cut back, 5 bases at V and 0 bases at J, with 8 bases in the middle. CDR3 size: 13 residues. The chain's CDR3 is CSARRDSNQPQHF. The CDR3 nucleotides read TGCAGTGCTCGCCGGGATAGCAATCAGCCCCAGCATTTT.

This clonotype was recorded only once. The genes are TRBV12-3 or TRBV12-4 and TRBJ1-2; D ambiguous. The V and J ends lost 4 bases and 8 bases respectively, with 14 bases between them. The CDR3 spans 13 residues. In DNA form, the CDR3 reads TGTGCCAGCAGTTCGACACCAGCGGGGGGCTACACCTTC. It translates to CASSSTPAGGYTF.

Many counts were recorded for this clonotype. This sequence joins TRBV5-6 and TRBJ2-1; unclear D gene. Germline CDR1 reads SGHDT; CDR2 reads YYEEEE. V lost 0 bases to trimming and J lost 0 bases, with 4 bases between them. The CDR3 extends over 14 amino acids. This CDR3 reads CASSLVGSYNEQFF. The CDR3 coding sequence is TGTGCCAGCAGCTTGGTGGGCTCCTACAATGAGCAGTTCTTC. Together with reference TRBV5-6 and TRBJ2-1, the CDR3 gives the full variable domain: DAGVTQSPTHLIKTRGQQVTLRCSPKSGHDTVSWYQQALGQGPQFIFQYYEEEERQRGNFPDRFSGHQFPNYSSELNVNALLLGDSALYLCASSLVGSYNEQFFGPGTRLTVL.

V is TRBV20-1 and J is TRBJ2-7; D remains unclear. CDR1 DFQATT and CDR2 SNEGSKA come from the germline V gene (reference sequence). V was trimmed by 3 bases and J by 6 bases, leaving 9 bases between them. The CDR3 sequence is 11 residues long. The CDR3 nucleotides read TGCAGTGCTAGCCTAGGGATCGAGCAGTACTTC. Translation gives CSASLGIEQYF.

The genes are TRBV7-9 and TRBJ2-7, with 12 bases identical to TRBD2. V was clipped by 4 bases and J by 7 bases; unmatched bases: 8. This CDR3 region has 15 residues. The germline V gene encodes CDR1 SEHNR and CDR2 FQNEAQ (reference sequence). As DNA, the CDR3 is TGTGCCAGCAGCTCGGGACTAGCGGGTCATGGGGAGCAGTACTTC. Protein sequence: CASSSGLAGHGEQYF.